This T cell receptor beta chain derives from a study of blood T cell repertoires in COVID-19. Turning to the study itself: Nucleic acid was either cDNA or gDNA, and it came from T cells, B-cell-depleted T cells, or PBMCs.

Some clones are missing from TCRdb's copy, which holds only in-frame ones; the method was immunoSEQ multiplex PCR. The table includes around 150,000 clones, around 93% detected once. This clone was picked up one time. The source is a woman aged 45-60 years with acute or convalescent COVID-19. Sequenced material: peripheral blood.

CDR3 coding DNA: TGTGCCAGCAGGCGAGGGGGGGCGAACTATGGCTACACCTTC. This gives the protein CASRRGGANYGYTF. The gene calls are TRBV6-5 and TRBJ1-2, with D perhaps matching TRBD1 (6 bases). Trimming pared 6 bases from V and 2 bases from J, leaving 13 bases between. Germline loops: CDR1 MNHEY, CDR2 SVGAGI. CDR3 size: 14 residues.